A single T cell receptor (beta chain) is shown here with its context. Its specificity is unknown. Clones were read by immunoSEQ multiplex PCR, and TCRdb kept only the in-frame ones, dropping some. The data contain under 95,000 clones, approximately 90% of them singletons. The sample originates from a study of OX40 agonist ivuxolimab in advanced cancers. At the level of the study: Patients were about 83% male with ages roughly 20 to 80, mean approximately 55. Points from the study as a whole: CD8+ T cells showed, on average, more clonal expansion than CD4+ cells.

CDR1 and CDR2 (germline): SGHVS, FQNEAQ. The CDR3 consists of 17 residues. V lost 7 bases and J 5 bases, leaving 24 bases between the germline ends. Sequenced here: CD4+ or CD8+ T cells sorted from blood, sampled in a trial of the OX40 agonist ivuxolimab. The rearrangement links TRBV7-8 to TRBJ1-5; D is undetermined. This TCR came from an adult with an advanced solid tumor such as melanoma, head and neck, liver or kidney cancer. The CDR3: CASNALSVAKSDQPQHF. The CDR3 nucleotides are TGTGCCAGCAACGCTCTATCCGTGGCCAAGTCCGATCAGCCCCAGCATTTT. The full variable domain, its missing parts supplied by reference TRBV7-8 and TRBJ1-5, is GAGVSQSPRYKVAKRGQDVALRCDPISGHVSLFWYQQALGQGPEFLTYFQNEAQLDKSGLPSDRFFAERPEGSVSTLKIQRTQQEDSAVYLCASNALSVAKSDQPQHFGDGTRLSIL.